This entry lists 31 T cell receptor beta chains sequenced from one sample in a study of cytomegalovirus exposure and HLA in healthy donors. The PCR was carried out with 60 Vbeta primers and 13 Jbeta primers. TCRdb's table, derived via immunoSEQ multiplex PCR, lists solely in-frame clones and lacks some. The sample has about 150,000 clones, about two thirds seen once. Sequenced material: PBMCs. The origin of the receptors is a man aged 50-60 years in good health and CMV-seropositive.

The chain couples TRBV6-6 to TRBJ1-2; TRBD1 agrees at 7 bases. The CDR3 contains 14 residues. J gave up 6 bases and V 5 bases, and 9 bases lay outside the gene matches. Germline V gives CDR1 MNHNY, CDR2 SVGAGI (reference sequence). In DNA form, the CDR3 reads TGTGCCAGCAGTCTCCCACAGGGGCACGATGGCTACACCTTC. Residues: CASSLPQGHDGYTF.

The chain uses TRBV6-1 and TRBJ1-2; the match to TRBD1 covers 7 bases. Trimming took 6 bases from V and 6 from J; bases not matched to a gene: 7. Germline-derived CDR1 and CDR2 are MNHNS and SASEGT. The length of the CDR3 is 13 residues. The CDR3: CASSPGGAHGYTF. The CDR3 nucleotides read TGTGCCAGCAGCCCAGGGGGAGCCCATGGCTACACCTTC.

This clone was recorded once. J is TRBJ1-1 and V is TRBV9, with TRBD1 identical over 8 bases. V shed 7 bases and J 1 base; nucleotides not matched to a gene: 12. The CDR3 is 16 residues long. CDR1 and CDR2 from the germline V gene are SGDLS and YYNGEE. CDR3 in amino acids: CASASTPDRGNTEAFF. The CDR3 nucleotides are TGTGCCAGCGCCTCCACCCCCGACAGGGGGAACACTGAAGCTTTCTTT.

The chain is built from TRBV5-1 and TRBJ1-2; 8 bases fit TRBD1. Germline CDR1 reads SGHRS; CDR2 reads YFSETQ. CDR3 length equals 15 residues. V trimming: 4 bases; J trimming: 2 bases; junction bases outside the gene matches: 7. The CDR3 nucleotides read TGCGCCAGCAGCGGGGGGACAGGCTTAAACTATGGCTACACCTTC. Protein product: CASSGGTGLNYGYTF.

The chain uses TRBV29-1 and TRBJ1-1; 8 bases map to TRBD1. The CDR3 length is 12 residues. The germline CDR1 and CDR2 sequences are SQVTM and ANQGSEA. Trimming took 4 bases from V and 11 from J; bases not matched to a gene: 9. In DNA, the CDR3 is TGCAGCGTTGCTGACCAGGGGGCGCGGGCTTTCTTT. It encodes CSVADQGARAFF.

The chain links TRBV4-2 to TRBJ2-7; tentative D call: TRBD2 (6 bases). The V gene's germline CDR1 is LGHNA and CDR2 YNFKEQ. The CDR3 has 16 residues. V lost 2 bases and J lost 3, with 17 bases in between. CDR3 DNA: TGTGCCAGCAGCCAAAGCTGGACGGGGGAAAACTACGAGCAGTACTTC. Translation gives CASSQSWTGENYEQYF.

This sequence joins TRBV19 and TRBJ2-5, with D tentatively TRBD2 (5 bases). The CDR3 is made up of 13 amino acids. Germline CDR1 is LNHDA and CDR2 is SQIVND (reference sequence). The ends were cut back, 3 bases at V and 6 bases at J, with 11 bases in the middle. CDR3 in amino acids: CASSIMEAKTQYF. DNA of the CDR3: TGTGCCAGTAGTATTATGGAGGCGAAGACCCAGTACTTC.

The genes are TRBV7-6 and TRBJ2-3; 7 bases map to TRBD2. Losses at the gene ends were 3 bases for V and 0 bases for J; bases not matched to a gene: 3. This CDR3 has 15 residues. The germline gives CDR1 SGHVS, CDR2 FNYEAQ. The CDR3 is CASSFWGGSTDTQYF. The CDR3 DNA follows: TGTGCCAGCAGCTTTTGGGGAGGGAGCACAGATACGCAGTATTTT.

V is TRBV7-2 and J is TRBJ1-2, with D possibly matching TRBD1 (5 bases). This CDR3 region has 14 residues. V was cut by 1 base and J by 3 bases, with 9 bases left in between. Germline V gene data show CDR1 as SGHTA and CDR2 as FQGNSA. The CDR3 coding sequence is TGTGCCAGCAGCTTAGTAGGCAGGGACTATGGCTACACCTTC. Protein sequence: CASSLVGRDYGYTF.

The CDR3 region is CASSPVGGDTIYF. Here the CDR3 DNA reads TGTGCCAGCAGCCCTGTCGGGGGGGACACCATATATTTT. V usage is TRBV11-3 and J usage is TRBJ1-3, with a weak D call TRBD1 (5 bases). V was cut by 5 bases and J by 8 bases, with 13 bases left in between. Germline-derived CDR1 and CDR2 are SGHNT and YENEEA. The CDR3 runs 13 residues.

This rearrangement joins TRBV25-1 to TRBJ2-5, with 8 bases matching TRBD1. Germline assignment: CDR1 MGHDK and CDR2 SYGVNS. The V and J ends lost 1 base and 3 bases, in that order; junction bases with no gene match: 1. The CDR3 covers 14 residues. CDR3 residues: CASSESDREETQYF. The CDR3 nucleotides are TGTGCCAGCAGTGAATCGGACAGGGAAGAGACCCAGTACTTC.

The chain uses TRBV7-8 and TRBJ1-4, with a weak D call TRBD1 (5 bases). This CDR3 has 15 residues. CDR1 SGHVS and CDR2 FQNEAQ come from the germline V gene. V lost 3 bases and J 1 base, leaving 9 bases between the germline ends. Here the CDR3 DNA reads TGTGCCAGCAGCTTTGGGGGGGTAACTAATGAAAAACTGTTTTTT. It translates to CASSFGGVTNEKLFF.

The chain has TRBV19 and TRBJ2-6; weak D call: TRBD2 (5 bases). The CDR3 totals 15 residues. Germline CDR1 is LNHDA and CDR2 is SQIVND (reference sequence). The V gene lost 1 base and the J gene lost 8 bases, with 12 bases spanning the gap. The CDR3 sequence is CASSIGPPGTNVLTF. The CDR3 DNA sequence: TGTGCCAGTAGTATAGGCCCTCCGGGGACCAACGTCCTGACTTTC.

The J gene is TRBJ1-1, the V gene TRBV29-1; 7 bases map to TRBD1. V gave up 7 bases and J gave up 11 bases; unmatched junction bases: 10. Germline V CDR1 and CDR2: SQVTM, ANQGSEA. CDR3 length: 11 amino acids. CDR3 nucleotides: TGCAGCGCCTCCCCCGGGACAGTTGCTTTCTTT. Protein: CSASPGTVAFF. The full variable domain, completed using reference TRBV29-1 and TRBJ1-1, is SAVISQKPSRDICQRGTSLTIQCQVDSQVTMMFWYRQQPGQSLTLIATANQGSEATYESGFVIDKFPISRPNLTFSTLTVSNMSPEDSSIYLCSASPGTVAFFGQGTRLTVV.

J is TRBJ1-2 and V is TRBV5-1; TRBD1 is a possible D gene (5 bases). This CDR3 is built from 14 residues. The V gene's germline CDR1 is SGHRS and CDR2 YFSETQ. Trimming left V 1 base short and J 6 bases short, with 13 bases between. The CDR3 sequence is CASSLPGGSDGYTF. As DNA, the CDR3 is TGCGCCAGCAGCTTGCCGGGGGGGAGCGATGGCTACACCTTC.

This clone has a handful of counts. The chain uses TRBV5-6 and TRBJ2-1, with 12 bases that match TRBD2. This CDR3 contains 16 residues. Germline V gives CDR1 SGHDT, CDR2 YYEEEE. V was clipped by 3 bases and J by 5 bases; unmatched bases: 6. This CDR3 reads CASSSSLAGGNNEQFF. The CDR3 DNA sequence: TGTGCCAGCAGCTCCTCACTAGCGGGAGGAAACAATGAGCAGTTCTTC.

This chain connects TRBV5-6 to TRBJ1-6; weak D call: TRBD1 (5 bases). The V gene lost 3 bases and the J gene lost 0 bases, with 10 bases spanning the gap. This CDR3 contains 16 residues. Per the germline V gene, CDR1 is SGHDT and CDR2 is YYEEEE. CDR3 nucleotides: TGTGCCAGCAGCTCGGGGGGGGGCTCCTATAATTCACCCCTCCACTTT. Encoded protein: CASSSGGGSYNSPLHF.

The rearrangement links TRBV14 to TRBJ1-6; D is perhaps TRBD1 (6 bases). V was trimmed by 0 bases and J by 6 bases, leaving 9 bases between them. The CDR3 contains 15 residues. Germline V gene sequence: CDR1 SGHDN, CDR2 FVKESK. DNA of the CDR3: TGTGCCAGCAGCCAAGATCGGACAGCTAATTCACCCCTCCACTTT. It specifies CASSQDRTANSPLHF.

V and J are TRBV5-5 and TRBJ1-3; D ambiguous. This CDR3 has 15 amino acids. Per the germline V gene, CDR1 is SGHKS and CDR2 is YYEKEE (reference sequence). The ends were cut back, 2 bases at V and 0 bases at J, with 9 bases in the middle. The CDR3 is CASSLPGRSGNTIYF. In DNA form, the CDR3 reads TGTGCCAGCAGCTTACCAGGCCGCTCTGGAAACACCATATATTTT.

The rearrangement links TRBV5-1 to TRBJ2-1, with TRBD1 matching 10 bases. The J segment lost 9 bases and the V segment lost 5 bases, leaving 8 bases of the junction unmatched. Germline V gene data show CDR1 as SGHRS and CDR2 as YFSETQ. The CDR3 contains 14 residues. CDR3 in DNA: TGCGCCAGCAGATGGACAGGGGGGTCAAGTGAGCAGTTCTTC. Translated: CASRWTGGSSEQFF.

The chain recombines TRBV11-2 with TRBJ1-1; D uncertain. The CDR3 runs 14 residues. Trimming cost V 4 bases and J 1 base, with 10 bases left between them. Looked up from germline, CDR1 is SGHAT and CDR2 is FQNNGV. For the CDR3, the DNA is TGTGCCAGCAGCTCACTCCGAAGGAACACTGAAGCTTTCTTT. The encoded protein is CASSSLRRNTEAFF. Supplemented by reference TRBV11-2 and TRBJ1-1, the full variable domain reads EAGVAQSPRYKIIEKRQSVAFWCNPISGHATLYWYQQILGQGPKLLIQFQNNGVVDDSQLPKDRFSAERLKGVDSTLKIQPAKLEDSAVYLCASSSLRRNTEAFFGQGTRLTVV.

The rearrangement links TRBV15 to TRBJ1-1; a possible D gene is TRBD1 (5 bases). V dropped 1 base and J dropped 1 base, with 13 bases sitting between them. CDR3 length equals 16 residues. In germline, CDR1 is LNHNV, CDR2 YYDKDF (reference sequence). The CDR3 protein is CATSRGVGQTNTEAFF. The CDR3 DNA is TGTGCCACCAGCAGAGGAGTTGGACAAACGAACACTGAAGCTTTCTTT.

V gene TRBV7-9 combines with J gene TRBJ1-6; 12 positions match TRBD1. This CDR3 region has 15 residues. V lost 4 bases, J lost 7 bases, and 2 bases stayed unmatched. CDR1 SEHNR and CDR2 FQNEAQ come from the germline V gene (reference sequence). CDR3 region: CASSSGQGANSPLHF. DNA for the CDR3: TGTGCCAGCAGCTCGGGACAGGGGGCAAATTCACCCCTCCACTTT.

This clone was observed a handful of times. This chain uses TRBV2 with TRBJ2-2, with D perhaps matching TRBD1 (6 bases). The V end was cut by 9 bases, the J end by 7 bases, with 15 bases between. CDR1 SNHLY and CDR2 FYNNEI come from the germline V gene. This CDR3 is 13 amino acids long. The CDR3 here is CASAPRGNGELFF. The DNA for the CDR3 is TGTGCCAGTGCCCCCAGGGGAAACGGGGAGCTGTTTTTT.

This chain links TRBV7-2 with TRBJ2-7, with TRBD2 matching over 8 bases. The CDR3 is 17 amino acids. The trim removed 5 bases at V and 1 base at J, leaving 13 bases unmatched. CDR1 is SGHTA, CDR2 FQGNSA, per germline. CDR3 DNA sequence: TGTGCCAGCAGCACTTACAGGACTAGCTGGTCTTCCTACGAGCAGTACTTC. Its translation is CASSTYRTSWSSYEQYF.

V and J are TRBV11-3 and TRBJ1-1, with no clear D. The CDR3 totals 12 residues. Germline assignment: CDR1 SGHNT and CDR2 YENEEA. The V and J ends lost 5 bases and 2 bases respectively, with 6 bases between them. DNA for the CDR3: TGTGCCAGCAGCCTAACCAACACTGAAGCTTTCTTT. Encoded protein: CASSLTNTEAFF.

The genes are TRBV19 and TRBJ1-2, with a tentative D call TRBD1 (5 bases). Trimming left V 4 bases short and J 0 bases short, with 18 bases between. This CDR3 has 17 amino acids. The germline V gene has CDR1 LNHDA and CDR2 SQIVND (reference sequence). Written as DNA, the CDR3 is TGTGCCAGTAGTACCCGTTCACAAGGGGTGTCTAACTATGGCTACACCTTC. This encodes CASSTRSQGVSNYGYTF. The whole variable domain, remainder taken from reference TRBV19 and TRBJ1-2, is DGGITQSPKYLFRKEGQNVTLSCEQNLNHDAMYWYRQDPGQGLRLIYYSQIVNDFQKGDIAEGYSVSREKKESFPLTVTSAQKNPTAFYLCASSTRSQGVSNYGYTFGSGTRLTVV.

The chain joins TRBV6-1 to TRBJ2-1; D possibly corresponds to TRBD2 (6 bases). This CDR3 is built from 18 residues. Trimming cost V 0 bases and J 2 bases, with 17 bases left between them. Germline CDR1 reads MNHNS; CDR2 reads SASEGT. CDR3 sequence: CASSEARATWGAYNEQFF. DNA for the CDR3: TGTGCCAGCAGTGAAGCGCGGGCGACTTGGGGGGCCTACAATGAGCAGTTCTTC.

The chain links TRBV4-1 to TRBJ1-6; D call uncertain. V was trimmed by 0 bases and J by 4 bases, leaving 10 bases between them. The CDR3 consists of 16 residues. The V gene's germline CDR1 is MGHRA and CDR2 YSYEKL. The CDR3 DNA is TGCGCCAGCAGCCAAGAGTCTACGCCTTATAATTCACCCCTCCACTTT. Translation gives CASSQESTPYNSPLHF.

CDR3 protein: CASSSSSGNEQYF. The DNA for the CDR3 is TGTGCCAGCAGCAGCAGTAGCGGGAACGAGCAGTACTTC. The chain links TRBV27 to TRBJ2-5, with 8 bases fitting TRBD2. The J call could be wrong; TRBJ2-7 is a better fit for the DNA end. CDR3 length equals 13 residues. Germline V gene lookup returns CDR1 MNHEY and CDR2 SMNVEV (reference sequence).

The chain carries TRBV7-2 and TRBJ1-1; D remains ambiguous. The germline gives CDR1 SGHTA, CDR2 FQGNSA. Trimming removed 4 bases from V and 0 bases from J, with 12 bases in between. The CDR3 is 15 amino acids. The CDR3 sequence is CASSSALRLNTEAFF. CDR3 nucleotide sequence: TGTGCCAGCAGCTCAGCACTGAGGTTGAACACTGAAGCTTTCTTT.